The table lists the clone carrying this T cell receptor beta chain with many counts. Its cognate antigen is unknown. These data are taken from a study of regulatory T cells in long-lasting Graves disease. Points from the study as a whole: Accuracy was possibly reduced by small sample size. Exclusively peripheral blood, rather than thyroid tissue, was studied.

Indicated time point: newly diagnosed GD, antithyroid drugs for less than 3 months. Construction of the TCR library relied on RNA isolated from PBMCs. Relying on iRepertoire HTBI primers and Arm-PCR of CDR3 regions, the team built TCR beta libraries. TCRdb re-called the multiplex PCR reads through MiXCR, storing one row per CDR3 protein. The sample lists approximately 300,000 distinct CDR3 sequences; more than 15% were seen once. Germline V CDR1 and CDR2: SNHLY, FYNNEI. The CDR3 extends over 14 amino acids. V was pared by 6 bases and J by 4 bases, with 13 bases between. The sequence was collected from a female donor with Graves disease. This sequence joins TRBV2 and TRBJ2-1; perhaps TRBD1 as D (6 bases). The starting material was peripheral blood mononuclear cells (PBMCs), obtained at new diagnosis, from a patient treated with antithyroid drugs. Written as DNA, the CDR3 is TGTGCCAGCAGCAGCCGGGACATGTACAATGAGCAGTTCTTC. Residues: CASSSRDMYNEQFF.